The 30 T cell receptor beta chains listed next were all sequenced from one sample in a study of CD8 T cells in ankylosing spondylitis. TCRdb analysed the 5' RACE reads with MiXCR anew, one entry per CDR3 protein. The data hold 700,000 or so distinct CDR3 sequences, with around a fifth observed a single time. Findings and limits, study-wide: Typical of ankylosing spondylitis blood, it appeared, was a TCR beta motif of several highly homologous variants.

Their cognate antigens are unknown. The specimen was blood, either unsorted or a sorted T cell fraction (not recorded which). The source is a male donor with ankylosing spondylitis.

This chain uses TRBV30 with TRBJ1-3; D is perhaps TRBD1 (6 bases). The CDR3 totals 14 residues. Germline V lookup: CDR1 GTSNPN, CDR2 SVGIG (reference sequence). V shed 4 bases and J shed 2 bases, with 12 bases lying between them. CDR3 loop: CAWNDRRAGNTIYF. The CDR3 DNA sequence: TGTGCCTGGAATGACAGGAGGGCTGGAAACACCATATATTTT.

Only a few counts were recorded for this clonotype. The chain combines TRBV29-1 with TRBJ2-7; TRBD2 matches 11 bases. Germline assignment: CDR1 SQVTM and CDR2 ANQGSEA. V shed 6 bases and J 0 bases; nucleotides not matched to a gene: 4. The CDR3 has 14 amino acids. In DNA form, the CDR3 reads TGCAGCGTCGCCACTAGCGGGAGCTCCTACGAGCAGTACTTC. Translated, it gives CSVATSGSSYEQYF.

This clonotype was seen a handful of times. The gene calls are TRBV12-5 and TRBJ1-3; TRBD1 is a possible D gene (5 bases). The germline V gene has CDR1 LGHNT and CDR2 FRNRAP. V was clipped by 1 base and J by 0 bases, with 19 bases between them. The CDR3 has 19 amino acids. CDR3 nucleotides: TGTGCTAGTGGTTTGGAGACGTGGGACGGCATAAGCTCTGGAAACACCATATATTTT. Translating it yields CASGLETWDGISSGNTIYF. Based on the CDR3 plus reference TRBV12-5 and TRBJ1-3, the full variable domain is DARVTQTPRHKVTEMGQEVTMRCQPILGHNTVFWYRQTMMQGLELLAYFRNRAPLDDSGMPKDRFSAEMPDATLATLKIQPSEPRDSAVYFCASGLETWDGISSGNTIYFGEGSWLTVV.

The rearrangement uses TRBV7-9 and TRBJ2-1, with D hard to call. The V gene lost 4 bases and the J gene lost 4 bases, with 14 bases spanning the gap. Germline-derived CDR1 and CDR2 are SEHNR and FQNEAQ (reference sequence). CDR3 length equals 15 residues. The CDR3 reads CASSSDGRSYNEQFF. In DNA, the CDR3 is TGTGCCAGCAGCTCGGATGGGCGGTCATACAATGAGCAGTTCTTC.

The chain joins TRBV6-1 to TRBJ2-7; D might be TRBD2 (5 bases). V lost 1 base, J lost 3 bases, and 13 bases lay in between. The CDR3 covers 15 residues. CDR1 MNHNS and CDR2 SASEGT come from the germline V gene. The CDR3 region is CASSEGSRAGYEQYF. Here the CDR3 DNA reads TGTGCCAGCAGTGAAGGCTCTCGGGCGGGCTACGAGCAGTACTTC.

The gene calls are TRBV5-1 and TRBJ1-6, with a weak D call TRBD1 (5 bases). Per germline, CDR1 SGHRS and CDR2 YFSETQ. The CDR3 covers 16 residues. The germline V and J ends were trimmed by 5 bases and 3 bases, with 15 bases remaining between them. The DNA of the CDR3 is TGCGCCAGCAGTACGGGGGACCACGGCTATAATTCACCCCTCCACTTT. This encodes CASSTGDHGYNSPLHF. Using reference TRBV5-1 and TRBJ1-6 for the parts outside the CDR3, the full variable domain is KAGVTQTPRYLIKTRGQQVTLSCSPISGHRSVSWYQQTPGQGLQFLFEYFSETQRNKGNFPGRFSGRQFSNSRSEMNVSTLELGDSALYLCASSTGDHGYNSPLHFGNGTRLTVT.

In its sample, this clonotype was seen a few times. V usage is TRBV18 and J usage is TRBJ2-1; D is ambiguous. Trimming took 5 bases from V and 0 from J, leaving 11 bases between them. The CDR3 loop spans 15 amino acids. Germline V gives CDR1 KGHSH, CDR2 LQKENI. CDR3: CASSSYISSYNEQFF. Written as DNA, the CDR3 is TGTGCCAGCTCATCCTACATCAGCTCCTACAATGAGCAGTTCTTC.

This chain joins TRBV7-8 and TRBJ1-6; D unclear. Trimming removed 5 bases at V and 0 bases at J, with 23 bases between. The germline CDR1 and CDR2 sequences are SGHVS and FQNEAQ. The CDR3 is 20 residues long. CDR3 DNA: TGTGCCAGCAGCCTAACCCTAGATGGAACGAGGAGCTCCTATAATTCACCCCTCCACTTT. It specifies CASSLTLDGTRSSYNSPLHF.

CDR3 coding DNA: TGTGCCAGCAGCACCGGGACAGGTCACACCGGGGAGCTGTTTTTT. This codes for CASSTGTGHTGELFF. The V gene is TRBV7-6, the J gene TRBJ2-2, with 8 bases fitting TRBD1. J lost 3 bases, V lost 5 bases, and 5 bases had no gene match. In germline, CDR1 is SGHVS, CDR2 FNYEAQ. The CDR3 totals 15 residues.

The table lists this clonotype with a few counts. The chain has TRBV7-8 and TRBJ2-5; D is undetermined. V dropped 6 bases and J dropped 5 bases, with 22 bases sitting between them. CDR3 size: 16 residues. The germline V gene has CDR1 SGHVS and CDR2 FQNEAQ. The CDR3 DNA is TGTGCCAGCAGTCGCATCGCAGGAACCCTCGGCGAGACCCAGTACTTC. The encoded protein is CASSRIAGTLGETQYF.

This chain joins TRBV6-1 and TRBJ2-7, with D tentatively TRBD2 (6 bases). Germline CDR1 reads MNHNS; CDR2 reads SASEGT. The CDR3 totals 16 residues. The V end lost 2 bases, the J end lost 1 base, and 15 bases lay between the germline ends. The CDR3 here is CASSEPPGETSYEQYF. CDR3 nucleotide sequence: TGTGCCAGCAGTGAACCCCCGGGGGAAACTTCCTACGAGCAGTACTTC.

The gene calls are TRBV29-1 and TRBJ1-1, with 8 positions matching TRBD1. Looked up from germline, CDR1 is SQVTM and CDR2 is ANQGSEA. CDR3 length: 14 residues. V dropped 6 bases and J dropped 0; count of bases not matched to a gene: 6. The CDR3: CSVGDRSMNTEAFF. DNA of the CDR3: TGCAGCGTGGGGGACAGGAGCATGAACACTGAAGCTTTCTTT.

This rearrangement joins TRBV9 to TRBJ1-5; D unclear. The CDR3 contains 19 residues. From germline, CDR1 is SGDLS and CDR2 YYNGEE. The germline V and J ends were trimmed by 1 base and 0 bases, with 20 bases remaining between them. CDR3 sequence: CASSVSTDRDKHSNQPQHF. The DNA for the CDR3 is TGTGCCAGCAGCGTATCGACCGACCGAGATAAACATAGCAATCAGCCCCAGCATTTT.

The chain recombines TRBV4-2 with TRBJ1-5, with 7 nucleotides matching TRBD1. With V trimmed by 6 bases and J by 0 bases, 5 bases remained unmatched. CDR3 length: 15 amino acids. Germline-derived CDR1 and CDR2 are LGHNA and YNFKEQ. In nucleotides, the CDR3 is TGTGCCAGCAGAGCGGGACAGTCTAGCAATCAGCCCCAGCATTTT. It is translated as CASRAGQSSNQPQHF.

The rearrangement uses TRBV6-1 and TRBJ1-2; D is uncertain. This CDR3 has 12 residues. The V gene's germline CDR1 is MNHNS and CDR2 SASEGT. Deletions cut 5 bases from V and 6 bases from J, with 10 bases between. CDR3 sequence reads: CASSSEVDGYTF. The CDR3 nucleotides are TGTGCCAGCAGTTCGGAGGTGGATGGCTACACCTTC.

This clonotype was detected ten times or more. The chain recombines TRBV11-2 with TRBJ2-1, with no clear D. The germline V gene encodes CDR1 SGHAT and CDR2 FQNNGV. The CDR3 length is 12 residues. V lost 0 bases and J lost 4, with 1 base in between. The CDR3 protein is CASSLEYNEQFF. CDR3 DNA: TGTGCCAGCAGCTTAGAATACAATGAGCAGTTCTTC.

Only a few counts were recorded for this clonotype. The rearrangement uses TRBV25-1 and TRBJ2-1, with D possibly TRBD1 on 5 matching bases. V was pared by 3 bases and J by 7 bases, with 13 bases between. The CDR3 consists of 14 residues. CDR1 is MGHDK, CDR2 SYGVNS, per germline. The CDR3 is CASSEYPGSNEQFF. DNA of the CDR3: TGTGCCAGCAGTGAGTATCCAGGGTCAAATGAGCAGTTCTTC.

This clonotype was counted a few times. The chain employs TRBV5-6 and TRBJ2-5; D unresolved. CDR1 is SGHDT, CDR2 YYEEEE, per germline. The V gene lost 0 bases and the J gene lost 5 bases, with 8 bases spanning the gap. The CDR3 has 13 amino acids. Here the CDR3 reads CASSLGIAETQYF. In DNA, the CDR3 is TGTGCCAGCAGCTTGGGAATCGCGGAGACCCAGTACTTC.

The CDR3 DNA reads as TGCAGCGCCGAGGGAGGGGGTTGGGAGACCCAGTACTTC. Its translation is CSAEGGGWETQYF. The V gene is TRBV29-1, the J gene TRBJ2-5; D perhaps matches TRBD2 (7 bases). The germline CDR1 and CDR2 sequences are SQVTM and ANQGSEA. Trimming pared 7 bases from V and 5 bases from J, leaving 17 bases between. CDR3 size: 13 residues.

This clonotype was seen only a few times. The CDR3: CASSQETSGVGANVLTF. CDR3 DNA sequence: TGCGCCAGCAGCCAAGAGACTAGCGGGGTAGGGGCCAACGTCCTGACTTTC. V is TRBV4-1 and J is TRBJ2-6, with 11 bases fitting TRBD2. The length of the CDR3 is 17 residues. The ends lost 0 bases at V and 4 bases at J; junction bases unmatched: 2. Germline-derived CDR1 and CDR2 are MGHRA and YSYEKL.

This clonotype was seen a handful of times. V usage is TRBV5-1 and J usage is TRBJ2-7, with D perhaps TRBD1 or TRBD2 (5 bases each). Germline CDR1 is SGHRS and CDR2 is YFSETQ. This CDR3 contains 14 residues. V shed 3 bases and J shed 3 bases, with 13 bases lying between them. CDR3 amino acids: CASSYRDGGYEQYF. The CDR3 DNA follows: TGCGCCAGCAGCTACCGGGACGGAGGCTACGAGCAGTACTTC.

This chain's CDR3 is CASSYGVGGYEQYF. The CDR3 nucleotides are TGTGCCAGCAGTTATGGGGTGGGAGGTTACGAGCAGTACTTC. The rearrangement links TRBV6-5 to TRBJ2-7; perhaps TRBD2 as D (6 bases). The V gene lost 3 bases and the J gene lost 4 bases, with 13 bases spanning the gap. The CDR3 consists of 14 residues. CDR1 is MNHEY, CDR2 SVGAGI, per germline.

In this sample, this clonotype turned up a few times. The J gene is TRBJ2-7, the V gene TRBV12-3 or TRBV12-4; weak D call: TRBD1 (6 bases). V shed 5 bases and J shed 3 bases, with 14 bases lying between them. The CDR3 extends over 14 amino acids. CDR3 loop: CASSEGTGIYEQYF. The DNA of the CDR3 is TGTGCCAGCAGTGAAGGTACAGGGATCTACGAGCAGTACTTC.

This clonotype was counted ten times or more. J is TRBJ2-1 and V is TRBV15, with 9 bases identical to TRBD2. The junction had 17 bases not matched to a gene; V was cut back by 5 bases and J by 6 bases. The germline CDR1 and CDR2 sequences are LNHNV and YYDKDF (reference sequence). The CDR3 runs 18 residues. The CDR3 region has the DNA TGTGCCACCAGCCCCGATATTAGGGCGGGAGGGCTACGCAATGAGCAGTTCTTC. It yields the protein CATSPDIRAGGLRNEQFF.

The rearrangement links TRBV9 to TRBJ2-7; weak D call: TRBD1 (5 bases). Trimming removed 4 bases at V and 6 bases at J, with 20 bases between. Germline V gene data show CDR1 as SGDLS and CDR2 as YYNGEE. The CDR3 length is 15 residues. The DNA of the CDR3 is TGTGCCAGCAGCCCCAGTCAGGGCGCTGGTGGCGAGCAGTACTTC. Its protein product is CASSPSQGAGGEQYF. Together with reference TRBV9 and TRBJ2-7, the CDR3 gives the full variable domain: DSGVTQTPKHLITATGQRVTLRCSPRSGDLSVYWYQQSLDQGLQFLIQYYNGEERAKGNILERFSAQQFPDLHSELNLSSLELGDSALYFCASSPSQGAGGEQYFGPGTRLTVT.

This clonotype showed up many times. For the CDR3, the DNA is TGTGCCAGCAGTCATCGACAGGCTAGGGCCTACGAGCAGTACTTC. Translated: CASSHRQARAYEQYF. The chain combines TRBV12-3 or TRBV12-4 with TRBJ2-7; TRBD1 might be the D (6 bases). V shed 5 bases and J shed 2 bases, with 16 bases lying between them. CDR3 length: 15 residues.

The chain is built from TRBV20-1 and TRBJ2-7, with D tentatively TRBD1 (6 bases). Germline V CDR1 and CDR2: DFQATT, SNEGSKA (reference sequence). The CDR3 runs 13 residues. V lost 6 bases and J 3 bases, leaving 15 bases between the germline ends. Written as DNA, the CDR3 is TGCAGTGCCGAGGGGGAGTTAAACTACGAGCAGTACTTC. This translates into CSAEGELNYEQYF.

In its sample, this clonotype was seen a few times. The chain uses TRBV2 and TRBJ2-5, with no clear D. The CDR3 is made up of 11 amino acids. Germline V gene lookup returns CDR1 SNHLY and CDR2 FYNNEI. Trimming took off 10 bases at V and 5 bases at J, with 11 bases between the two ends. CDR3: CATAQKETQYF. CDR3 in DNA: TGTGCCACCGCGCAGAAGGAGACCCAGTACTTC. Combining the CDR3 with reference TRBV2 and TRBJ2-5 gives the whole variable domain EPEVTQTPSHQVTQMGQEVILRCVPISNHLYFYWYRQILGQKVEFLVSFYNNEISEKSEIFDDQFSVERPDGSNFTLKIRSTKLEDSAMYFCATAQKETQYFGPGTRLLVL.

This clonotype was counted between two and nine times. The CDR3 nucleotides are TGTGCCAGCAGCTCACAGGGAAATGGCTACACCTTC. It yields the protein CASSSQGNGYTF. The V and J genes are TRBV11-2 and TRBJ1-2; TRBD1 might be the D (6 bases). CDR1 and CDR2 (germline): SGHAT, FQNNGV. The V end was cut by 4 bases, the J end by 6 bases, with 9 bases between. The CDR3 is made up of 12 amino acids.

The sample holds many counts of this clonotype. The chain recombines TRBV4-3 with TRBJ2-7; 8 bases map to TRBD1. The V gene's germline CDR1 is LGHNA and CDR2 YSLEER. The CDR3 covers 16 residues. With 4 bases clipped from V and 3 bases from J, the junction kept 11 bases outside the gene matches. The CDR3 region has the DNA TGCGCCAGCAGCCGCAAATGGGACAGGCTGAACTACGAGCAGTACTTC. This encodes CASSRKWDRLNYEQYF.